These T cell receptor beta chains were read from a single sample in a study of blood T cell repertoires in COVID-19. The repertoire was sequenced with immunoSEQ multiplex PCR; TCRdb's copy has only in-frame clones and lacks some. The sample lists 150,000 to 200,000 clones; 75% to 85% were seen once. Specimen: peripheral blood. All receptors derive from a man aged 55 to 70 with acute or convalescent COVID-19. CDR3s include the opening cysteine and the closing phenylalanine or tryptophan. The order of the fields is J gene, V gene, D gene, clone size, CDR3 DNA, CDR3 protein. The D gene is left open where the match is weak. Some rows mark clone size as missing; the rest say once, few, many or name a class of expanded clone.

TRBJ2-7	TRBV9	-	-	TGTGCCAGCAGCGTAGTTGACAGCTCCTACGAGCAGTACTTC	CASSVVDSSYEQYF
TRBJ2-5	TRBV9	TRBD2	-	TGTGCCAGCAGCGCGGGAGGCTGGGAGACCCAGTACTTC	CASSAGGWETQYF
TRBJ2-2	TRBV7-2	-	-	TGTGCCAGCAGCCTCGTCACCGGGGAGCTGTTTTTT	CASSLVTGELFF
TRBJ1-5	TRBV6-2/TRBV6-3	TRBD1	-	TGTGCCAGCAGTGACTGGACAGGGTCGAGCAATCAGCCCCAGCATTTT	CASSDWTGSSNQPQHF
TRBJ1-5	TRBV4-2	-	-	TGTGCCAGCAGCCAGGGGGGGGAAGGCAATCAGCCCCAGCATTTT	CASSQGGEGNQPQHF
TRBJ2-7	TRBV2	-	-	TGTGCCAGCAGTCTGGAGGGTGGCGAGCAGTACTTC	CASSLEGGEQYF
TRBJ2-4	TRBV19	TRBD2	-	TGTGCCAGTAGTATAGATCTACTAGCGAGAGGTCATCAGTACTTC	CASSIDLLARGHQYF
TRBJ2-3	TRBV27	-	-	TGTGCCAGCAGTTTATTCCCCAGCGGATATTCAGATACGCAGTATTTT	CASSLFPSGYSDTQYF
TRBJ2-1	TRBV6-6	TRBD1	-	TGTGCCAGCAGTTTTTGGACAGGGTATGAGCAGTTCTTC	CASSFWTGYEQFF
TRBJ1-3	TRBV12-5	-	once	TGTGCTAGTGACCGGACGGGGGGAAACACCATATATTTT	CASDRTGGNTIYF
TRBJ2-1	TRBV7-6	TRBD2	-	TGTGCCAGCAGCTTAGAGGCTAGCGGGGGAGTCAATGAGCAGTTCTTC	CASSLEASGGVNEQFF